Listed below are T cell receptor beta chains from one sample, sequenced in a study of CD8+ T cells in alopecia areata. The protocol was immunoSEQ multiplex PCR, while the TCRdb copy is restricted to in-frame clones and leaves out a portion. This table holds hundreds of thousands of clones, around 65% found once. Source: CD4+ T cells sorted from blood, taken around week 44, from a patient treated with tofacitinib. These receptors were taken from a human donor with alopecia areata. Each CDR3 is given with its conserved first and last residue. D genes are given only for firm matches. Some rows mark clone size as missing; the rest say once, few, many or name a class of expanded clone.

j_call d_call clone_size v_call cdr3_aa cdr3_nt
TRBJ1-2 NA NA TRBV7-2 CASRVQRGGGYTF TGTGCCAGCAGAGTTCAGAGGGGGGGTGGCTACACCTTC
TRBJ2-1 NA few TRBV6-6 CASSAFATGTEQFF TGTGCCAGCAGTGCTTTCGCAACAGGGACTGAGCAGTTCTTC
TRBJ2-1 NA NA TRBV19 CASSIEPQINEQFF TGTGCCAGTAGTATAGAACCCCAGATTAATGAGCAGTTCTTC
TRBJ2-1 NA few TRBV29-1 CSVERQGRGNEQFF TGCAGCGTTGAACGGCAGGGTCGGGGAAATGAGCAGTTCTTC
TRBJ2-2 NA NA TRBV10-3 CAIAPGGAGGGELFF TGTGCCATCGCCCCCGGTGGGGCCGGGGGTGGGGAGCTGTTTTTT
TRBJ2-2 TRBD1 NA TRBV29-1 CSANQQGATGELFF TGCAGCGCCAATCAACAGGGGGCCACCGGGGAGCTGTTTTTT
TRBJ1-2 TRBD1 few TRBV10-3 CAISAPGQGYGYTF TGTGCCATCAGTGCGCCGGGACAGGGCTATGGCTACACCTTC
TRBJ1-5 NA NA TRBV19 CASSMGGNQPQHF TGTGCCAGTAGTATGGGGGGGAATCAGCCCCAGCATTTT
TRBJ2-3 NA few TRBV4-3 CASSQEGTRTDTQYF TGCGCCAGCAGCCAAGAAGGGACGCGCACAGATACGCAGTATTTT
TRBJ1-1 NA NA TRBV5-6 CASSLWSGEVVKRAFF TGTGCCAGCAGCTTGTGGTCGGGGGAGGTCGTGAAAAGGGCTTTCTTT
TRBJ2-1 NA few TRBV29-1 CSVSLLSHISANEQFF TGCAGCGTATCATTGTTAAGTCACATAAGCGCGAATGAGCAGTTCTTC
TRBJ1-2 NA NA TRBV2 CASSEERGTGYTF TGTGCCAGCAGTGAAGAAAGAGGGACTGGCTACACCTTC
TRBJ1-5 NA NA TRBV15 CATSRGQDSNQPQHF TGTGCCACCAGCAGAGGACAAGATAGCAATCAGCCCCAGCATTTT
TRBJ2-2 NA NA TRBV5-1 CASSLGGRAHTGELFF TGCGCCAGCAGCTTGGGCGGCAGGGCCCACACCGGGGAGCTGTTTTTT
TRBJ1-1 TRBD1 NA TRBV2 CASSDVGRGFAEAFF TGTGCCAGCAGTGATGTTGGCAGGGGGTTCGCTGAAGCTTTCTTT
TRBJ2-1 TRBD2 NA TRBV15 CATSRDWLAGGNNEQFF TGTGCCACCAGCAGAGATTGGCTAGCGGGGGGAAACAATGAGCAGTTCTTC
TRBJ2-7 NA NA TRBV30 CAWSSGQSVHEQYF TGTGCCTGGAGTTCAGGACAGTCTGTCCACGAGCAGTACTTC
TRBJ2-1 TRBD2 NA TRBV4-3 CASSRYPGGYNEQFF TGCGCCAGCAGCCGCTACCCGGGGGGGTACAATGAGCAGTTCTTC
TRBJ1-1 TRBD1 NA TRBV7-2 CASSLGTGRRNTEAFF TGTGCCAGCAGCCTCGGGACAGGGAGACGAAACACTGAAGCTTTCTTT
TRBJ2-3 NA NA TRBV12-5 CASGQDSTDTQYF TGTGCTAGTGGTCAAGACAGCACAGATACGCAGTATTTT
TRBJ1-1 NA NA TRBV4-3 CASSREQGVSGEAFF TGCGCCAGCAGCCGCGAACAGGGAGTGTCGGGAGAAGCTTTCTTT
TRBJ1-1 NA NA TRBV5-6 CASSPGNTEAFF TGTGCCAGCAGCCCCGGGAACACTGAAGCTTTCTTT
TRBJ2-7 NA NA TRBV29-1 CSAQKDSYEQYF TGCAGCGCCCAGAAGGACTCCTACGAGCAGTACTTC
TRBJ2-2 NA NA TRBV6-5 CASSYGGSLNTGELFF TGTGCCAGCAGTTACGGAGGCTCGCTGAACACCGGGGAGCTGTTTTTT